These 24 T cell receptor beta chains were all obtained from the same sample, sequenced in a study of OX40 agonist ivuxolimab in advanced cancers. The protocol was immunoSEQ multiplex PCR, while the TCRdb copy is restricted to in-frame clones and leaves out a portion. The data hold about 120,000 clones, with 85% to 90% observed a single time. The sequenced sample was CD4+ or CD8+ T cells sorted from blood, obtained in a trial of the OX40 agonist ivuxolimab. The receptors were sampled from an adult with an advanced solid tumor such as melanoma, head and neck, liver or kidney cancer.

The V call is TRBV29-1, the J call TRBJ1-2, with TRBD1 matching 10 bases. V shed 6 bases and J 3 bases; nucleotides not matched to a gene: 4. This CDR3 is 13 amino acids long. Germline values: CDR1 SQVTM, CDR2 ANQGSEA. As DNA, the CDR3 is TGCAGCGTGGGACAGGGGTTGGACTATGGCTACACCTTC. Translation gives CSVGQGLDYGYTF.

The chain has TRBV30 and TRBJ2-5; 12 nucleotides agree with TRBD1. Germline CDR1 is GTSNPN and CDR2 is SVGIG (reference sequence). Trimming removed 3 bases from V and 5 bases from J; junction bases left unmatched: 4. This CDR3 has 14 amino acids. CDR3 loop: CAWSRDRGRETQYF. DNA of the CDR3: TGTGCCTGGAGCCGGGACAGGGGGCGCGAGACCCAGTACTTC.

The rearrangement joins TRBV7-8 to TRBJ1-4; TRBD1 matches 11 bases. V lost 5 bases, J lost 7 bases, and 6 bases stayed unmatched. Germline lookup yields CDR1 SGHVS and CDR2 FQNEAQ. The CDR3 totals 15 residues. Here the CDR3 reads CASSAWTGGGEKLFF. DNA of the CDR3: TGTGCCAGCAGCGCCTGGACAGGGGGCGGTGAAAAACTGTTTTTT.

The CDR3 spells CASSPTALGGTDTQYF. DNA for the CDR3: TGTGCCAGCAGCCCCACCGCTTTGGGGGGCACAGATACGCAGTATTTT. The gene calls are TRBV7-2 and TRBJ2-3; tentatively, D is TRBD1 or TRBD2 (5 bases each). The V gene lost 5 bases and the J gene lost 1 base, with 16 bases spanning the gap. This CDR3 is 16 amino acids long. CDR1 and CDR2 (germline): SGHTA, FQGNSA.

The rearrangement links TRBV18 to TRBJ2-6; 7 bases agree with TRBD1. Trimming took 0 bases from V and 3 from J; bases not matched to a gene: 2. Germline-derived CDR1 and CDR2 are KGHSH and LQKENI. The CDR3 covers 16 residues. CDR3 sequence reads: CASSPPNRGGANVLTF. CDR3 sequence (DNA): TGTGCCAGCTCACCACCGAACAGGGGTGGGGCCAACGTCCTGACTTTC.

The chain carries TRBV28 and TRBJ1-1; possibly TRBD1 for D (5 bases). Trimming removed 5 bases from V and 11 bases from J, with 18 bases in between. CDR3 length equals 13 residues. The V gene's germline CDR1 is MDHEN and CDR2 SYDVKM. The CDR3 sequence is CASSPVLGRRAFF. The CDR3 DNA follows: TGTGCCAGCAGTCCCGTGCTGGGACGCCGGGCTTTCTTT.

CDR3 nucleotide sequence: TGTGCCTGGAAGAAAGGGGCTGGAAACACCATATATTTT. This codes for CAWKKGAGNTIYF. The chain recombines TRBV30 with TRBJ1-3; a weak D match, TRBD1 (5 bases). Trimming took 4 bases from V and 2 from J, leaving 9 bases between them. The CDR3 is 13 residues long. Germline lookup yields CDR1 GTSNPN and CDR2 SVGIG (reference sequence).

This clone was seen only once. V and J are TRBV7-2 and TRBJ1-1; D ambiguous. The germline CDR1 and CDR2 sequences are SGHTA and FQGNSA. This CDR3 comprises 13 residues. With 2 bases removed from V and 10 bases from J, the gap between germline ends came to 14 bases. The CDR3 is CASSLTVGDRAFF. In DNA form, the CDR3 reads TGTGCCAGCAGCTTAACGGTTGGGGATCGAGCTTTCTTT.

This clone showed up just once. J is TRBJ1-6 and V is TRBV28; no clear D gene. The germline CDR1 and CDR2 sequences are MDHEN and SYDVKM. V was clipped by 7 bases and J by 3 bases, with 13 bases between them. CDR3 length: 15 residues. CDR3: CASKRLDYYNSPLHF. In DNA form, the CDR3 reads TGTGCCAGCAAGCGACTAGACTACTATAATTCACCCCTCCACTTT. The full variable domain, rest sourced from reference TRBV28 and TRBJ1-6, is DVKVTQSSRYLVKRTGEKVFLECVQDMDHENMFWYRQDPGLGLRLIYFSYDVKMKEKGDIPEGYSVSREKKERFSLILESASTNQTSMYLCASKRLDYYNSPLHFGNGTRLTVT.

The chain has TRBV11-2 and TRBJ2-1; 10 bases are shared with TRBD1. Trimming at V came to 0 bases and at J to 12 bases, leaving 14 bases not matched to a gene. CDR1 and CDR2 (germline): SGHAT, FQNNGV. CDR3 size: 17 residues. This CDR3 is CASSLDLIGGQGVGQFF. The CDR3 DNA reads TGTGCCAGCAGCTTAGATCTTATCGGTGGACAGGGGGTTGGGCAGTTCTTC.

The chain joins TRBV4-2 to TRBJ1-3, with D maybe TRBD1 (5 bases). Per the germline V gene, CDR1 is LGHNA and CDR2 is YNFKEQ. CDR3 size: 18 residues. Trimming stripped 0 bases from V and 4 bases from J, with 19 bases between. CDR3 loop: CASSQDWEGAQAGNTIYF. In nucleotides, the CDR3 is TGTGCCAGCAGCCAAGATTGGGAAGGGGCGCAGGCCGGAAACACCATATATTTT.

CDR3 protein: CASSMGQGFIGYTF. DNA for the CDR3: TGTGCCAGTAGTATGGGACAGGGATTTATTGGCTACACCTTC. The V and J genes are TRBV19 and TRBJ1-2; 9 bases line up with TRBD1. Germline V gives CDR1 LNHDA, CDR2 SQIVND (reference sequence). The trim removed 3 bases at V and 7 bases at J, leaving 6 bases unmatched. This CDR3 is 14 amino acids long. The variable domain in full, completed from reference TRBV19 and TRBJ1-2, reads DGGITQSPKYLFRKEGQNVTLSCEQNLNHDAMYWYRQDPGQGLRLIYYSQIVNDFQKGDIAEGYSVSREKKESFPLTVTSAQKNPTAFYLCASSMGQGFIGYTFGSGTRLTVV.

This clone was found once. The chain employs TRBV9 and TRBJ1-2, with TRBD1 identical over 7 bases. Germline V gene lookup returns CDR1 SGDLS and CDR2 YYNGEE. J lost 3 bases, V lost 3 bases, and 5 bases had no gene match. CDR3 length: 14 amino acids. CDR3 region: CASSGQGLDYGYTF. In DNA form, the CDR3 reads TGTGCCAGCAGCGGACAGGGTTTAGACTATGGCTACACCTTC. The full variable domain, its missing parts supplied by reference TRBV9 and TRBJ1-2, is DSGVTQTPKHLITATGQRVTLRCSPRSGDLSVYWYQQSLDQGLQFLIQYYNGEERAKGNILERFSAQQFPDLHSELNLSSLELGDSALYFCASSGQGLDYGYTFGSGTRLTVV.

This clone showed up just once. The chain couples TRBV28 to TRBJ1-1; D is unresolved. The CDR3 is 12 amino acids. CDR1 and CDR2 from the germline V gene are MDHEN and SYDVKM. Trimming stripped 2 bases from V and 8 bases from J, with 9 bases between. The CDR3 loop is CASSLEVQEAFF. CDR3 bases: TGTGCCAGCAGTTTAGAAGTCCAGGAAGCTTTCTTT. Based on the CDR3 plus reference TRBV28 and TRBJ1-1, the full variable domain is DVKVTQSSRYLVKRTGEKVFLECVQDMDHENMFWYRQDPGLGLRLIYFSYDVKMKEKGDIPEGYSVSREKKERFSLILESASTNQTSMYLCASSLEVQEAFFGQGTRLTVV.

The chain carries TRBV28 and TRBJ1-5; D ambiguous. Germline CDR1 MDHEN, CDR2 SYDVKM. The CDR3 totals 15 residues. V lost 2 bases, J lost 2 bases, and 10 bases lay in between. The CDR3 here is CASSLAETGNQPQHF. In DNA form, the CDR3 reads TGTGCCAGCAGTTTAGCGGAGACGGGCAATCAGCCCCAGCATTTT. Based on the CDR3 plus reference TRBV28 and TRBJ1-5, the full variable domain is DVKVTQSSRYLVKRTGEKVFLECVQDMDHENMFWYRQDPGLGLRLIYFSYDVKMKEKGDIPEGYSVSREKKERFSLILESASTNQTSMYLCASSLAETGNQPQHFGDGTRLSIL.

The V call is TRBV7-9, the J call TRBJ1-2; D is perhaps TRBD1 (5 bases). Trimming took off 6 bases at V and 3 bases at J, with 17 bases between the two ends. This CDR3 contains 15 residues. Germline-derived CDR1 and CDR2 are SEHNR and FQNEAQ (reference sequence). This CDR3 reads CASSNTGQAHYGYTF. The CDR3 DNA reads as TGTGCCAGCAGTAATACCGGACAAGCTCACTATGGCTACACCTTC.

V is TRBV18 and J is TRBJ2-5; TRBD1 matches at 7 bases. CDR3 size: 15 residues. The germline V gene encodes CDR1 KGHSH and CDR2 LQKENI. The V segment lost 8 bases and the J segment 2 bases; nucleotides outside the gene matches: 11. This CDR3 reads CASAYRGASQETQYF. The CDR3 coding sequence is TGTGCCAGCGCCTACAGGGGAGCGTCACAAGAGACCCAGTACTTC.

V gene TRBV7-6 combines with J gene TRBJ2-3; D is undetermined. CDR1 is SGHVS, CDR2 FNYEAQ, per germline. The CDR3 is made up of 12 amino acids. V lost 3 bases, J lost 3 bases, and 4 bases lay in between. CDR3 sequence (DNA): TGTGCCAGCAGCTTGGGAACAGATACGCAGTATTTT. Its protein product is CASSLGTDTQYF.

CDR3 in DNA: TGTGCCAGTAGTTCGGGACTGGGCACAGATACGCAGTATTTT. Encoded protein: CASSSGLGTDTQYF. V is TRBV19 and J is TRBJ2-3; perhaps TRBD2 as D (6 bases). Between the trimmed V and J ends, which lost 5 bases and 1 base, there was a span of 10 bases. Germline assignment: CDR1 LNHDA and CDR2 SQIVND (reference sequence). CDR3 size: 14 residues.

V is TRBV5-6 and J is TRBJ1-5; D not resolved. The CDR3 length is 13 residues. Germline V gene lookup returns CDR1 SGHDT and CDR2 YYEEEE. Trimming shortened V by 4 bases and J by 6 bases, and 11 bases separated the two germline ends. Written as DNA, the CDR3 is TGTGCCAGCAGCGGAAGGGTAGGTCAGCCCCAGCATTTT. Amino acid sequence: CASSGRVGQPQHF. The variable domain in full, with the rest retrieved from reference TRBV5-6 and TRBJ1-5, is DAGVTQSPTHLIKTRGQQVTLRCSPKSGHDTVSWYQQALGQGPQFIFQYYEEEERQRGNFPDRFSGHQFPNYSSELNVNALLLGDSALYLCASSGRVGQPQHFGDGTRLSIL.

This clone was seen a single time. The J gene is TRBJ1-3, the V gene TRBV27; the D gene is possibly TRBD1 (6 bases). The CDR3 is 15 amino acids. Trimming shortened V by 6 bases and J by 4 bases, and 16 bases separated the two germline ends. Germline assignment: CDR1 MNHEY and CDR2 SMNVEV (reference sequence). The CDR3 region is CASRMLTGSGNTIYF. CDR3 nucleotide sequence: TGTGCCAGCAGGATGCTGACAGGCTCGGGAAACACCATATATTTT.

This sequence joins TRBV5-4 and TRBJ2-2; D possibly corresponds to TRBD1 (5 bases). The V gene's germline CDR1 is SGHNT and CDR2 YYREEE (reference sequence). The V gene lost 4 bases and the J gene lost 6 bases, with 13 bases spanning the gap. The CDR3 consists of 14 residues. The CDR3 DNA follows: TGTGCCAGCAGCCCTCGACAGTTCCCCGGGGAGCTGTTTTTT. As protein: CASSPRQFPGELFF.

J is TRBJ1-6 and V is TRBV30; 8 nucleotides align to TRBD1. This CDR3 is 17 amino acids long. With 3 bases clipped from V and 7 bases from J, the junction kept 14 bases outside the gene matches. The V gene's germline CDR1 is GTSNPN and CDR2 SVGIG (reference sequence). CDR3 nucleotides: TGTGCCTGGAGGAGAGAGACAGGGGTGAGGTGGAATTCACCCCTCCACTTT. The encoded protein is CAWRRETGVRWNSPLHF.

The gene calls are TRBV5-1 and TRBJ2-7, with D maybe TRBD1 (6 bases). With 2 bases removed from V and 0 bases from J, the gap between germline ends came to 15 bases. This CDR3 contains 16 residues. The germline V gene has CDR1 SGHRS and CDR2 YFSETQ. The CDR3 spells CASSFNEGGSSYEQYF. Written as DNA, the CDR3 is TGCGCCAGCAGCTTTAATGAAGGGGGAAGCTCCTACGAGCAGTACTTC.